This is a list of T cell receptor beta chains from one sample in a study of blood T cell repertoires in COVID-19. Some clones are missing from TCRdb's copy, which holds only in-frame ones; the method was immunoSEQ multiplex PCR. The repertoire holds roughly 13,000 clones, with about 91% as singletons. The sequencing input was peripheral blood. The receptors shown here come from a human donor in a cohort sampled during active COVID-19. Each CDR3 is given without its conserved first and last residue. Clone size is given for some rows only: seen once, a few or many times, or a class if the clone is expanded.

J gene | clone size | V gene | CDR3 protein
TRBJ2-7 | NA | TRBV27 | ASSLSGTGWYEQY
TRBJ2-3 | NA | TRBV7-9 | ASSAGQGVVDTQY
TRBJ2-1 | NA | TRBV9 | ASSVQLATSSYNEQF
TRBJ2-5 | NA | TRBV5-1 | ASSFREETQY
TRBJ1-2 | once | TRBV14 | ASSHGRTGSLYGYT
TRBJ2-7 | once | TRBV18 | ASSQTRDSQG
TRBJ2-3 | NA | TRBV6-1 | ASSEVRRGLALDTQY
TRBJ2-1 | few | TRBV2 | ARLGGRSNEQF
TRBJ1-5 | once | TRBV28 | ASSFGTLSNQPQH
TRBJ2-7 | NA | TRBV10-2 | ASNTEREGSYEQY
TRBJ2-7 | NA | TRBV19 | ASSPGEGFTYEQY
TRBJ2-7 | NA | TRBV27 | ASSLSGPGVEQY
TRBJ2-1 | NA | TRBV7-9 | ASSLNLASGGNEQF
TRBJ1-1 | once | TRBV28 | ASRIGALNTEAF
TRBJ2-7 | NA | TRBV29-1 | SVEVGQTTYEQY
TRBJ2-1 | once | TRBV28 | ASSLAGNEQF
TRBJ2-1 | NA | TRBV30 | AWEVEGHNEQF
TRBJ2-7 | NA | TRBV28 | ASNEWAGGIYEQY
TRBJ2-7 | once | TRBV6-2/TRBV6-3 | ASSYTPAIALAGEQY
TRBJ2-7 | NA | TRBV5-6 | ASSARTGGAEQY
TRBJ2-1 | NA | TRBV27 | ASSLAGTHYNEQF
TRBJ2-1 | NA | TRBV6-2/TRBV6-3 | ASSYKAGKNNEQF
TRBJ2-6 | NA | TRBV4-3 | ASSQEGAGANVLT
TRBJ1-6 | NA | TRBV4-2 | ASSPLVGGTGNSPLH
TRBJ2-4 | NA | TRBV5-1 | ASSSRERDIQY
TRBJ1-4 | NA | TRBV6-6 | ASSFRGSDEKLF
TRBJ2-7 | NA | TRBV28 | ASSQAPSSYEQY
TRBJ2-5 | NA | TRBV11-2 | ASSTLGQRKETQY
TRBJ2-7 | NA | TRBV3-1/TRBV3-2 | ASSLAGEREQY
TRBJ1-5 | once | TRBV28 | ASSTPPGIQH
TRBJ1-5 | once | TRBV19 | ASMAGGQPQH
TRBJ1-1 | NA | TRBV5-5 | ASSRLGGMNTEAF
TRBJ1-1 | NA | TRBV29-1 | SAGTGGEFTEAF